These T cell receptor beta chains were read from a single sample in a study of blood T cell repertoires in COVID-19. Data came from immunoSEQ multiplex PCR; TCRdb stores just in-frame clones and leaves some out. The table has about 38,000 clones, around 87% seen once; the top ten hold approximately 25%. Sequencing was performed on peripheral blood. These receptor sequences come from a man aged 50-59 years with active or convalescent COVID-19. Both conserved end residues are part of each CDR3.

j_gene	v_gene	CDR3aa
TRBJ2-1	TRBV5-1	CASSGGLEVTINEQFF
TRBJ2-1	TRBV11-3	CASSLSTGGRGEQFF
TRBJ2-7	TRBV28	CASITGGTYEQYF
TRBJ2-7	TRBV30	CAWSVLGLAPSSYEQYF
TRBJ2-5	TRBV10-3	CAISELSGRASETQYF
TRBJ1-1	TRBV5-1	CASSLVVGTGVEAFF
TRBJ1-6	TRBV18	CASSLDRVQSPLHF
TRBJ1-1	TRBV28	CASTSGGTNTEAFF
TRBJ1-3	TRBV19	CASSRTRNSGNTIYF
TRBJ2-3	TRBV5-1	CASSSLAGSTDTQYF
TRBJ2-5	TRBV7-2	CASSFGGGFRTQYF
TRBJ2-3	TRBV3-1/TRBV3-2	CASSQDRLAVITDTQYF
TRBJ2-5	TRBV18	CASSPLSAGQETQYF
TRBJ2-3	TRBV19	CASTRAHRQTQYF
TRBJ2-1	TRBV7-6	CASNSPSTGLAGYNEQFF
TRBJ2-3	TRBV15	CATSAARQQYF
TRBJ2-5	TRBV5-4	CASGHPSGRGEEIQYF
TRBJ2-7	TRBV11-3	CASSLSGGGEQYF
TRBJ1-6	TRBV19	CASAPTGASYNSPLHF
TRBJ2-2	TRBV12-2	CASRLGGSVRGSGELFF
TRBJ1-4	TRBV3-1/TRBV3-2	CASSGQTATNEKLFF
TRBJ1-5	TRBV18	CASSPTASASKSNQPQHF
TRBJ1-2	TRBV19	CASSRQDYGYTF
TRBJ1-6	TRBV5-8	CASSFTGSSYNSPLHF
TRBJ2-2	TRBV5-1	CASSLGQPGELFF
TRBJ2-4	TRBV2	CASRGRGRPAKNIQYF
TRBJ1-2	TRBV7-9	CASSRQSNYGYTF